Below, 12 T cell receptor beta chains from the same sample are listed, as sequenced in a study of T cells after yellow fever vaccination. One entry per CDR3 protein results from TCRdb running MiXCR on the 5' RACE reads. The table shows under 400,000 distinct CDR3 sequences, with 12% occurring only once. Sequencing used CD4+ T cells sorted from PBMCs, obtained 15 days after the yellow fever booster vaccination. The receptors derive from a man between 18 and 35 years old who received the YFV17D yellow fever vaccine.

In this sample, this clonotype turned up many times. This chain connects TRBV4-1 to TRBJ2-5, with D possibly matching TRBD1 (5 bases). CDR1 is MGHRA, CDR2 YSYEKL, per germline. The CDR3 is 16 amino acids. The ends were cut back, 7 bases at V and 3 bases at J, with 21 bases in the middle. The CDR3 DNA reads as TGCGCCAGCAAACCTCTCTGGGGCAGGGTAGAAGAGACCCAGTACTTC. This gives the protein CASKPLWGRVEETQYF.

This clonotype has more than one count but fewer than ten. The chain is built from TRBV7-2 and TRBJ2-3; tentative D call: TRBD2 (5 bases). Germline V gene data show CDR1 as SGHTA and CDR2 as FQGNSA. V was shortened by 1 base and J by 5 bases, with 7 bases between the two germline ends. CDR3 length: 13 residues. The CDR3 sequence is CASSLGEGDTQYF. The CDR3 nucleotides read TGTGCCAGCAGCTTAGGCGAGGGAGATACGCAGTATTTT.

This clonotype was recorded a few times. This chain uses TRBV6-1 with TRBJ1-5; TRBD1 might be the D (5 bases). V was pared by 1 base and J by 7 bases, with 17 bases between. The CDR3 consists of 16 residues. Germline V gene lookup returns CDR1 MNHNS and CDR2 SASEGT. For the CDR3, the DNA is TGTGCCAGCAGTGAAGTCTTCGATCCGCAGGGACAGCCCCAGCATTTT. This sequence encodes CASSEVFDPQGQPQHF.

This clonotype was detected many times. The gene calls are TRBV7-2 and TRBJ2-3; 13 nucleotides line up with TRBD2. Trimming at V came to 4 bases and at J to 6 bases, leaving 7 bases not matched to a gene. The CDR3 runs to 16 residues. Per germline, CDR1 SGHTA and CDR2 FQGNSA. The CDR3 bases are TGTGCCAGCAGCTCCCGGACTAGCGGGGGCGCCGATACGCAGTATTTT. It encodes CASSSRTSGGADTQYF.

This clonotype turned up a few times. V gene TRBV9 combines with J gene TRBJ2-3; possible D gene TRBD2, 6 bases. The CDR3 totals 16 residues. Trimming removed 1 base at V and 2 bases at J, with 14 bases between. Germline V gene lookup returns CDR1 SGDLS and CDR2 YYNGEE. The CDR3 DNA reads TGTGCCAGCAGCGTATTCTACGGGAGCTCCACAGATACGCAGTATTTT. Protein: CASSVFYGSSTDTQYF.

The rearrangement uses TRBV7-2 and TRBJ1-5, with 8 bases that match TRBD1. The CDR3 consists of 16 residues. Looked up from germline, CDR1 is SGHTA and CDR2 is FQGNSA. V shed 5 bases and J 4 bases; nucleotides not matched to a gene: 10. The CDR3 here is CASSHFSDRANQPQHF. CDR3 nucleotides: TGTGCCAGCAGCCACTTCTCGGACAGGGCTAATCAGCCCCAGCATTTT. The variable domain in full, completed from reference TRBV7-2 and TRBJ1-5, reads GAGVSQSPSNKVTEKGKDVELRCDPISGHTALYWYRQSLGQGLEFLIYFQGNSAPDKSGLPSDRFSAERTGGSVSTLTIQRTQQEDSAVYLCASSHFSDRANQPQHFGDGTRLSIL.

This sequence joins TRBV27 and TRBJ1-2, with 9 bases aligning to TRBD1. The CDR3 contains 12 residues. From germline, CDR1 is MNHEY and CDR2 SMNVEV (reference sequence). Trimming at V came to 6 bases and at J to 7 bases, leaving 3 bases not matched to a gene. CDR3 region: CASRQGAGGYTF. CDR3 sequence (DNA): TGTGCCAGCAGACAGGGGGCGGGTGGCTACACCTTC.

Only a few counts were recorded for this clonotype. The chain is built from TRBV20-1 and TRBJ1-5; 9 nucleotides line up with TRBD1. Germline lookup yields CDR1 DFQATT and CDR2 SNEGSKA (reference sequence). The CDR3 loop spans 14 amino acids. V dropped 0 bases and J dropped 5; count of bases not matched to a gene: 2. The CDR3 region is CSAREWTGDQPQHF. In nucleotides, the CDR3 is TGCAGTGCTAGAGAATGGACAGGGGATCAGCCCCAGCATTTT.

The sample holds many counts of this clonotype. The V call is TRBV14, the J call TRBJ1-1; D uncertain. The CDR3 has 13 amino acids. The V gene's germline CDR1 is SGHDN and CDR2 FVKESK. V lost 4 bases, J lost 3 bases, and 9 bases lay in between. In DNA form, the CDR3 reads TGTGCCAGCAGCCGGTTCACATACACTGAAGCTTTCTTT. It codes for CASSRFTYTEAFF.

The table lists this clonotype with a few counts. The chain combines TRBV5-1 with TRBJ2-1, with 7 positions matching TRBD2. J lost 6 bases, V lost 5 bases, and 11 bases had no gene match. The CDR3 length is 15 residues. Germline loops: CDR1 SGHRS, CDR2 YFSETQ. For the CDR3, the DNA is TGCGCCAGCAGGTCCGGGACTAACTTAGGCAATGAGCAGTTCTTC. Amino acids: CASRSGTNLGNEQFF.

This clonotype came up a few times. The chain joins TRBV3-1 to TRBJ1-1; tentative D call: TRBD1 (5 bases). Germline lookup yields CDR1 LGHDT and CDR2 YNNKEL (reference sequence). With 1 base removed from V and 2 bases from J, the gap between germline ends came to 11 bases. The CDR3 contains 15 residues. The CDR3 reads CASSQGGGANTEAFF. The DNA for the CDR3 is TGTGCCAGCAGCCAAGGGGGCGGAGCCAACACTGAAGCTTTCTTT.

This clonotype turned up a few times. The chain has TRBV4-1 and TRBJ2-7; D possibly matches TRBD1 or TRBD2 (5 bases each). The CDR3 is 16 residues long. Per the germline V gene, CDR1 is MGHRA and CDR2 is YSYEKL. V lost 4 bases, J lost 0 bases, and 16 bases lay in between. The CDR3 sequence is CASSRGPGRSSYEQYV. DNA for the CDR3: TGCGCCAGCAGCCGCGGACCGGGACGGAGCTCCTACGAGCAGTACGTC.